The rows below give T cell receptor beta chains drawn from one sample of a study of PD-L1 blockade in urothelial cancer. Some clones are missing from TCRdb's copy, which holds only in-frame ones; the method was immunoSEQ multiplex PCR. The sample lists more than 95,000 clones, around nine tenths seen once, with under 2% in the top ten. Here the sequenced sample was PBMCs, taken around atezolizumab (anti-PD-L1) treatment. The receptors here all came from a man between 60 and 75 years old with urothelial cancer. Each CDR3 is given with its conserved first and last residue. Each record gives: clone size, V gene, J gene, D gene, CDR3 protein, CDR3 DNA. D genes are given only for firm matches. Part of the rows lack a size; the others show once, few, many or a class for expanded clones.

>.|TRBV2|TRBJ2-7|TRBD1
CASSDTGALYEQYF
TGTGCCAGCAGTGACACAGGGGCCCTCTACGAGCAGTACTTC
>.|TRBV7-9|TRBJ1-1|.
CASEGLGDTEAFF
TGTGCCAGCGAAGGGTTAGGGGACACTGAAGCTTTCTTT
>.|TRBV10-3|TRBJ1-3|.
CAISPGGSGNTIYF
TGTGCCATCAGTCCCGGCGGGTCGGGAAACACCATATATTTT
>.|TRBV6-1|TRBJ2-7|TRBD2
CASSGSGSSYEQYF
TGTGCCAGCAGTGGTAGCGGGTCGAGCTACGAGCAGTACTTC
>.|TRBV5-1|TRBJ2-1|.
CASSVTGRNEQFF
TGCGCCAGCAGCGTGACAGGGAGGAATGAGCAGTTCTTC
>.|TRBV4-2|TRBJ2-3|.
CASSQKKASTDTQYF
TGTGCCAGCAGCCAAAAAAAAGCTAGCACAGATACGCAGTATTTT
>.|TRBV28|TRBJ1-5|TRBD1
CASTGDRGYNQPQHF
TGTGCCAGCACCGGGGACAGGGGGTACAATCAGCCCCAGCATTTT
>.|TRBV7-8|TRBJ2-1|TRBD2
CASSLGLAGEGEQFF
TGTGCCAGCAGCTTAGGTCTAGCGGGAGAGGGTGAGCAGTTCTTC
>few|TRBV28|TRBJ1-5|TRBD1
CASSSGGGQGASQPQHF
TGTGCCAGCAGTTCCGGGGGGGGACAGGGGGCAAGTCAGCCCCAGCATTTT
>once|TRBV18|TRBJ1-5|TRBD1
CASSHDRDNQPQHF
TGTGCCAGCTCACACGACAGGGACAATCAGCCCCAGCATTTT
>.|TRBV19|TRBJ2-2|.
CASSLKPWSDEAGELFF
TGTGCCAGTAGTTTAAAGCCATGGTCCGATGAGGCCGGGGAGCTGTTTTTT
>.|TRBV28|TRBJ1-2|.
CASSRTDPNYGYTF
TGTGCCAGCAGTAGGACAGATCCTAACTATGGCTACACCTTC
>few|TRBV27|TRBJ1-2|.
CASRPAGGTNYGYTF
TGTGCCAGCAGACCGGCGGGGGGAACTAACTATGGCTACACCTTC
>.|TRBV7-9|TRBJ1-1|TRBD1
CASSLPGQGLSPNTEAFF
TGTGCCAGCAGCTTACCTGGACAGGGTCTATCTCCGAACACTGAAGCTTTCTTT
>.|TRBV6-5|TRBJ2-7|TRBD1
CASTRRNRGFHEQYF
TGTGCCAGCACCCGGAGGAACAGGGGTTTCCACGAGCAGTACTTC
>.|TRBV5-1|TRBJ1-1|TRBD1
CASSWTGIDGAFF
TGCGCCAGCAGCTGGACAGGGATTGATGGAGCTTTCTTT
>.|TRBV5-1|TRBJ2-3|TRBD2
CASSPFSGGASDTQYF
TGCGCCAGCAGCCCCTTTAGCGGGGGTGCTTCCGATACGCAGTATTTT